The clone carrying this T cell receptor beta chain was seen at least ten times. The data stem from a study of low-dose radiotherapy and immunotherapy resistance in tumors. Study as a whole: Aspirin was taken orally at 300 mg daily by patients, and this continued for four cycles from cycle 1 day 1.

The CDR3 is 13 residues long. The V gene's germline CDR1 is SGHDN and CDR2 FVKESK. V lost 4 bases to trimming and J lost 8 bases, with 9 bases between them. cDNA synthesis used a TRAV/TRBV-specific primer set for both chains. For amplifying TCRs, the PCR ran for around 20 cycles with Phusion, which was used together with a constant-region primer and the adapter on the V primers. Each CDR3 protein is one row after TCRdb ran MiXCR on the reads. Of under 75,000 distinct CDR3 sequences detected, around 23% appear once; the ten largest clones hold 6% to 8.5%. As for time point: after trial treatment. The treatment here: LDRT plus nivolumab, ipilimumab, low-dose cyclophosphamide and aspirin (RACIN trial). Donors were given nivolumab, ipilimumab, aspirin, low-dose cyclophosphamide and low-dose radiotherapy. Solid tumors that lacked tumor-infiltrating lymphocytes and were advanced were present in eligible patients.

The V call is TRBV14, the J call TRBJ1-6; possible D gene TRBD1, 5 bases. Sample: PBMCs, taken after low-dose radiotherapy plus immunotherapy. This TCR derives from a male donor with prostate cancer. The CDR3 here is CASSPGGDSPLHF. The CDR3 DNA reads TGTGCCAGCAGCCCGGGGGGGGATTCACCCCTCCACTTT.